This section outlines one T cell receptor beta chain sequence together with its context. Its antigen is as yet unknown. The entry originates in a study of T cell responses to AZD1222 COVID-19 vaccine. Points from the study as a whole: Repertoire sampling was restricted to post-peak T cell response timepoints.

The V gene's germline CDR1 is SGHTA and CDR2 FQGTGA. This CDR3 contains 13 residues. V was shortened by 5 bases and J by 4 bases, with 11 bases between the two germline ends. Sequencing used immunoSEQ multiplex PCR; TCRdb keeps in-frame clones, though not all of them. The sample consists of 170,000 or so clones, approximately 90% of them appearing once. The rearrangement links TRBV7-3 to TRBJ2-5, with TRBD2 as a possible D gene (7 bases). The clonotype comes from an adult in good health. Sequenced here: peripheral blood, sampled on day 0 of AZD1222 vaccination. CDR3 sequence reads: CASSPGGRETQYF. CDR3 nucleotides: TGTGCCAGCAGCCCCGGGGGGCGAGAGACCCAGTACTTC.